The clone carrying this T cell receptor (beta chain) was counted between two and nine times. The target antigen is unknown. The data originate from a study of cytotoxic CD8 clonotypes in ibrutinib-treated CLL. Study-level points and caveats: Once treatment began, public clonotypes, which were uncommon, contracted or stayed stable. Clonality went up at the time of ibrutinib response, stayed stable in sustained remission, and later dropped back toward its baseline level at progression.

A 1 in 200,000 to 1 in 1 million T cell depth was the sequencing target. Repertoires were generated with immunoSEQ multiplex PCR, while TCRdb's copy carries only in-frame clones and drops some. The table lists 330,000 or so clones, 67% of them singletons. The germline gives CDR1 MGHRA, CDR2 YSYEKL. The CDR3 has 15 amino acids. The trim removed 1 base at V and 4 bases at J, leaving 6 bases unmatched. The sample in question was PBMCs, obtained after 36 months of ibrutinib treatment. The source is a human donor with chronic lymphocytic leukemia. The chain combines TRBV4-1 with TRBJ1-2, with 7 bases matching TRBD1. The CDR3 nucleotides read TGCGCCAGCAGCCAAGCTCCGGGACAGAGCTATGGCTACACCTTC. Protein: CASSQAPGQSYGYTF.